These T cell receptor beta chains were read from a single sample in a study of T cell responses to AZD1222 COVID-19 vaccine. The method was immunoSEQ multiplex PCR; TCRdb's version includes in-frame clones alone and lacks a portion of them. The data contain about 130,000 clones, about 92% of them singletons. Sequenced material: peripheral blood, taken on day 0 of AZD1222 vaccination. The source of these receptors is an adult in good health. CDR3s include the opening cysteine and the closing phenylalanine or tryptophan. D genes are given only for firm matches.

V	D	J	CDR3	DNA
TRBV5-1	.	TRBJ1-2	CASSLTGPTGYTF	TGCGCCAGCAGCCTGACCGGGCCCACGGGCTACACCTTC
TRBV18	.	TRBJ1-1	CASSPGTGRRTEAFF	TGTGCCAGCTCACCAGGTACGGGGCGTCGGACTGAAGCTTTCTTT
TRBV2	.	TRBJ1-5	CASRSRDDQPQHF	TGTGCCAGCAGGTCCAGGGACGATCAGCCCCAGCATTTT
TRBV5-1	TRBD1	TRBJ2-7	CASSPDRGGIYEQYF	TGCGCCAGCAGCCCAGACAGGGGGGGGATATACGAGCAGTACTTC
TRBV11-2	TRBD1	TRBJ2-1	CASSLGQGFDEQFF	TGTGCCAGCAGCTTAGGACAGGGTTTCGATGAGCAGTTCTTC
TRBV5-1	TRBD1	TRBJ1-3	CASSARDRGSGNTIYF	TGCGCCAGCAGCGCCCGGGACAGGGGATCTGGAAACACCATATATTTT
TRBV12-3/TRBV12-4	.	TRBJ2-1	CASSLKYNEQFF	TGTGCCAGCAGTCTGAAATACAATGAGCAGTTCTTC
TRBV30	.	TRBJ1-3	CAWSPPDGNTIYF	TGTGCCTGGAGCCCTCCGGATGGAAACACCATATATTTT
TRBV6-4	.	TRBJ2-7	CASKRQQYF	TGTGCCAGCAAGAGGCAGCAGTACTTC
TRBV27	.	TRBJ2-7	CASSPRDGPYEQYF	TGTGCCAGCAGTCCCCGGGACGGACCCTACGAGCAGTACTTC
TRBV7-2	.	TRBJ1-5	CASSLDRVGQPQHF	TGTGCCAGCAGCTTAGATCGAGTTGGCCAGCCCCAGCATTTT